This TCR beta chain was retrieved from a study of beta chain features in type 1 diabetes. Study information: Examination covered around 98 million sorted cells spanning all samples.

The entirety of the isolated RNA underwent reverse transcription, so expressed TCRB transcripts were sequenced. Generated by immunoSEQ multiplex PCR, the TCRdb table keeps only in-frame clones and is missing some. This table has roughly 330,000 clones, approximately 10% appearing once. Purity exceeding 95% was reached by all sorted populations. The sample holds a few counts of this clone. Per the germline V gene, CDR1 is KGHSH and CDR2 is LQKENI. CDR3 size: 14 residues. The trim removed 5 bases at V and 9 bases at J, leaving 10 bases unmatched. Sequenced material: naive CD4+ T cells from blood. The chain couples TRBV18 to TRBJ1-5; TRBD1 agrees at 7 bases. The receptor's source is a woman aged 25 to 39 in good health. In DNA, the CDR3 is TGTGCCAGCTCATCGGGACAGTCTTTGGGGCCCCAGCATTTT. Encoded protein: CASSSGQSLGPQHF. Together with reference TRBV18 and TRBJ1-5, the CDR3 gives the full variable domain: NAGVMQNPRHLVRRRGQEARLRCSPMKGHSHVYWYRQLPEEGLKFMVYLQKENIIDESGMPKERFSAEFPKEGPSILRIQQVVRGDSAAYFCASSSGQSLGPQHFGDGTRLSIL.